This T cell receptor beta chain was sequenced during a study of blood T cell repertoires in COVID-19. Across the whole study: The cDNA or gDNA used as material had been derived from T cells, B-cell-depleted T cells, or PBMCs.

Per the original methods: Reference gene primer amplification in the assay estimated nucleated cell counts. The table came from immunoSEQ multiplex PCR; TCRdb's copy has only in-frame clones and leaves some out. Clonal size and the V and J genes are those of that table, whereas D and trimming came from the DNA. The sample holds about 200,000 clones, 90% seen once. Losses at the gene ends were 6 bases for V and 0 bases for J; bases not matched to a gene: 10. The germline V gene has CDR1 SGHRS and CDR2 YFSETQ. The CDR3 is 17 amino acids. The sequencing input was peripheral blood. The rearrangement uses TRBV5-1 and TRBJ2-2; 8 nucleotides agree with TRBD1. This clonotype was sampled from a man aged 50-60 years with acute or convalescent COVID-19. The CDR3 region is CASIPGGTSANTGELFF. In DNA, the CDR3 is TGCGCCAGCATTCCAGGGGGCACCTCTGCGAACACCGGGGAGCTGTTTTTT. Full variable domain (remainder filled in from reference TRBV5-1 and TRBJ2-2): KAGVTQTPRYLIKTRGQQVTLSCSPISGHRSVSWYQQTPGQGLQFLFEYFSETQRNKGNFPGRFSGRQFSNSRSEMNVSTLELGDSALYLCASIPGGTSANTGELFFGEGSRLTVL.